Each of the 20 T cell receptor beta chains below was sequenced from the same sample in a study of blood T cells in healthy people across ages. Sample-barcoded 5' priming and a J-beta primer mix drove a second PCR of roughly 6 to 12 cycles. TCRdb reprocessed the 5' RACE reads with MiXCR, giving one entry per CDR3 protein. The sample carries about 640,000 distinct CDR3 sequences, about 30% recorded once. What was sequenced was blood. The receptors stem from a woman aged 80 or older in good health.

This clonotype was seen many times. CDR3 bases: TGTGCCAGCAGCTTAGCGGCCCTCGTAAGTGGGCGGACAGGGGGCCTGAACAATGAGCAGTTCTTC. It encodes CASSLAALVSGRTGGLNNEQFF. V and J are TRBV11-1 and TRBJ2-1; 11 bases agree with TRBD1. This CDR3 region has 22 residues. J gave up 5 bases and V 0 bases, and 21 bases lay outside the gene matches. CDR1 SGHAT and CDR2 FQDESV come from the germline V gene (reference sequence).

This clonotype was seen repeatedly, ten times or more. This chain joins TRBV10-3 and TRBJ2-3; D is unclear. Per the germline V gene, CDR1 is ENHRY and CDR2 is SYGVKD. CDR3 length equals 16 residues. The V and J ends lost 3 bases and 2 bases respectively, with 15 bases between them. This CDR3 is CAISEPGRSSTDTQYF. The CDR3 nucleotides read TGTGCCATCAGTGAACCAGGCCGCTCCTCCACAGATACGCAGTATTTT.

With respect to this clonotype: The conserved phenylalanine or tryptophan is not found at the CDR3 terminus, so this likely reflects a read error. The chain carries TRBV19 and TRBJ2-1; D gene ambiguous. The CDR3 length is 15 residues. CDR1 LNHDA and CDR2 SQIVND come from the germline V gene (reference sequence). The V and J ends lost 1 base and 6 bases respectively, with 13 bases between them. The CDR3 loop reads CASSIGSGWGNEQFV. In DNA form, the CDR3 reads TGTGCCAGTAGTATAGGGTCAGGTTGGGGCAATGAGCAGTTCGTC.

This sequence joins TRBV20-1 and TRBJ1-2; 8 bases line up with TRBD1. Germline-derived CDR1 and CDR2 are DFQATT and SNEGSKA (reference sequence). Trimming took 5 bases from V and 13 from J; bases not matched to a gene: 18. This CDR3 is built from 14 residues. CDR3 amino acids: CSASETGGPVDGTF. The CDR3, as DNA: TGCAGTGCTTCCGAAACAGGGGGGCCTGTCGACGGCACCTTC.

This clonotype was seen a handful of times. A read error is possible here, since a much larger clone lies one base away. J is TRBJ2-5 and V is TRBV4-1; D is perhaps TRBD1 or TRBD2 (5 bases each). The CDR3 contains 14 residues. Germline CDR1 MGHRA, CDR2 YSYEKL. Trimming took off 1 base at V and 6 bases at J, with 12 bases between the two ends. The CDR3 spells CASSQGEGKKTQYF. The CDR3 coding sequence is TGCGCCAGCAGCCAAGGTGAGGGGAAAAAGACCCAGTACTTC.

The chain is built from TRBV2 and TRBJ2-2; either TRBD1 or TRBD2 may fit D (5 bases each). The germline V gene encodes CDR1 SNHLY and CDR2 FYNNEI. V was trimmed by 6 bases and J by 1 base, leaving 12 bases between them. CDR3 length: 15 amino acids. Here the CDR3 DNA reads TGTGCCAGCAGGATGGGGACGCGGAACACCGGGGAGCTGTTTTTT. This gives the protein CASRMGTRNTGELFF.

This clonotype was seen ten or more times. Here the CDR3 reads CASSPGGVQLRNQPQHF. The DNA for the CDR3 is TGTGCCAGCAGCCCCGGCGGGGTGCAACTCCGCAATCAGCCCCAGCATTTT. The rearrangement links TRBV5-5 to TRBJ1-5; no clear D. The germline V gene has CDR1 SGHKS and CDR2 YYEKEE (reference sequence). The CDR3 contains 17 residues. Trimming shortened V by 4 bases and J by 2 bases, and 19 bases separated the two germline ends.

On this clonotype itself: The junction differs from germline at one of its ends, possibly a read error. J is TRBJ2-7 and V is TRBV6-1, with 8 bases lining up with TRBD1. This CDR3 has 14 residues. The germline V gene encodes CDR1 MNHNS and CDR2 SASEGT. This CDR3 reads CVSSGGTGSYEQYF. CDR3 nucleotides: TGTGTCAGCAGTGGGGGGACAGGCTCCTACGAGCAGTACTTC.

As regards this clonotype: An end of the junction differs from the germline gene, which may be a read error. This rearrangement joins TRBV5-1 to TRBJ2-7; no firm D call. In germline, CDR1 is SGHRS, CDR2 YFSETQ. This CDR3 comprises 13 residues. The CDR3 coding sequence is TGCGCCAGCTGCCGGGCAGACTCCTACGGGCAGTACTTC. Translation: CASCRADSYGQYF.

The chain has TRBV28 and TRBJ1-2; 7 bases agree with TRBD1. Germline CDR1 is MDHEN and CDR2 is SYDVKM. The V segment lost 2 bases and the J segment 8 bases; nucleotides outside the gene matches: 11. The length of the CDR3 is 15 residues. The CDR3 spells CASSLKPWQGDGYTF. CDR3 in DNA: TGTGCCAGCAGTTTAAAACCCTGGCAGGGGGACGGCTACACCTTC.

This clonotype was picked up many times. This CDR3 reads CASSYGGLRGETQYF. As DNA, the CDR3 is TGTGCCAGCAGTTACGGGGGGTTGAGGGGAGAGACCCAGTACTTC. This chain links TRBV6-5 with TRBJ2-5, with D perhaps matching TRBD2 (6 bases). The V end lost 2 bases, the J end lost 4 bases, and 14 bases lay between the germline ends. CDR1 is MNHEY and CDR2 is SVGAGI in the germline V gene. This CDR3 region has 15 residues.

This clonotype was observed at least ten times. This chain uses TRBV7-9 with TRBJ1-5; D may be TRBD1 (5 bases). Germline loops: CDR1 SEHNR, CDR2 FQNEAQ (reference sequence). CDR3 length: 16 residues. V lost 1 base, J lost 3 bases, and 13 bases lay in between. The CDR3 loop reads CASSLGGGTFNQPQHF. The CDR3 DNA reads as TGTGCCAGCAGCTTAGGGGGTGGGACCTTCAATCAGCCCCAGCATTTT.

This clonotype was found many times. The CDR3 sequence: CATSVTSDAEQFF. The CDR3 DNA is TGTGCCACCAGCGTGACTAGCGACGCTGAGCAGTTCTTC. The gene calls are TRBV15 and TRBJ2-1, with TRBD2 identical over 8 bases. The CDR3 totals 13 residues. V lost 5 bases and J lost 9; bases outside the gene matches: 6. Germline CDR1 and CDR2: LNHNV and YYDKDF (reference sequence).

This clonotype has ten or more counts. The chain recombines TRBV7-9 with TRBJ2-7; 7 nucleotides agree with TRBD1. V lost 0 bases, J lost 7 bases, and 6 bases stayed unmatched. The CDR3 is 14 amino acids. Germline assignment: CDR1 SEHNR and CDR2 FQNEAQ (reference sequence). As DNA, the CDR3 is TGTGCCAGCAGCTTAGCAGGGACAGCGAAGGAGCAGTACTTC. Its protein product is CASSLAGTAKEQYF.

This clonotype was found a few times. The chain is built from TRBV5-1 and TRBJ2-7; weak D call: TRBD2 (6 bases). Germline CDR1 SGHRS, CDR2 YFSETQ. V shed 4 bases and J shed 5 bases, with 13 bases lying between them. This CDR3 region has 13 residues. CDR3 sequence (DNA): TGCGCCAGCAGCAAAGCGGGCGGCCACGAGCAGTACTTC. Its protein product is CASSKAGGHEQYF.

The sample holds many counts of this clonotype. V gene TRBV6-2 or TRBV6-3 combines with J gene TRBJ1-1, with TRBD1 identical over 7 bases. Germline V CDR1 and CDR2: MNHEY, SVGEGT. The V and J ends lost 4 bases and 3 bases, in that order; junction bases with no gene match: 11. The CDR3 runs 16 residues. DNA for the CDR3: TGTGCCAGCAGTTCATCGACAGGGCTCCTGGACACTGAAGCTTTCTTT. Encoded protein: CASSSSTGLLDTEAFF.

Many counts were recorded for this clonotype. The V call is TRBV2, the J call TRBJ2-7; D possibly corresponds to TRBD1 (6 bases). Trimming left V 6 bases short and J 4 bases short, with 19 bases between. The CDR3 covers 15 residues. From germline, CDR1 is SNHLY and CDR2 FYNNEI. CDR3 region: CASRREQGPSYEQYF. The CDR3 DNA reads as TGTGCCAGCAGGAGGGAACAGGGTCCCTCTTACGAGCAGTACTTC.

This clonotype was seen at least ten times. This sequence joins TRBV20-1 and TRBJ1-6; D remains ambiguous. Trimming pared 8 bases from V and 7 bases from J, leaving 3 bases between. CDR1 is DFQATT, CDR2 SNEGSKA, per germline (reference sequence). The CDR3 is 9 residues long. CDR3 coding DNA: TGCAGTCCCAATTCACCCCTCCACTTT. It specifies CSPNSPLHF.

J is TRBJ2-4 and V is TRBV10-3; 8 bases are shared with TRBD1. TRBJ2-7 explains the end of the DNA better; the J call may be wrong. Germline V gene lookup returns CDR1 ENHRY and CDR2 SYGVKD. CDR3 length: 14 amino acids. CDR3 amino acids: CAIKKTGDTYEQYF. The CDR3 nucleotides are TGTGCCATCAAGAAGACAGGGGACACCTACGAGCAGTACTTC.

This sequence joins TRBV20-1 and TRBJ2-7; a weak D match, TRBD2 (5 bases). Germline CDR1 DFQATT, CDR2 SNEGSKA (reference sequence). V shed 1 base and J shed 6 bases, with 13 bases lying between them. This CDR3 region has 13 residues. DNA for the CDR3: TGCAGTGCTAGAGTCGTGTCCGGGGTCGAGCAGTACTTC. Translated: CSARVVSGVEQYF.